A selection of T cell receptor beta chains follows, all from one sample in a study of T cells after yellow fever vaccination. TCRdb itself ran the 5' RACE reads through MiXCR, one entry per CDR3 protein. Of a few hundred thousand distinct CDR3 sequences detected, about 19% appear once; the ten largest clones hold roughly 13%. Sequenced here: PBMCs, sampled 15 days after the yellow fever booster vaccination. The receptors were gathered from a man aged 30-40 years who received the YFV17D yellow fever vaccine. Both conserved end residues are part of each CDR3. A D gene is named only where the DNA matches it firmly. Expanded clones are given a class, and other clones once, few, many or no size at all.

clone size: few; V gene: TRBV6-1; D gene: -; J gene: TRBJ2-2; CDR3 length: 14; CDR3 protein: CASSHDWATGELFF; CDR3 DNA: TGTGCCAGCAGTCATGACTGGGCCACCGGGGAGCTGTTTTTT
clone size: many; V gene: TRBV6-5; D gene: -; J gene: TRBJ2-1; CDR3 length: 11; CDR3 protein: CASSLGSEQFF; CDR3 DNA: TGTGCCAGCAGCTTGGGCAGCGAGCAGTTCTTC
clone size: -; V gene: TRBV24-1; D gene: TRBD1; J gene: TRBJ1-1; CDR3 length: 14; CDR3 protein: CATATGQGGTEAFF; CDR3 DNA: TGTGCCACCGCCACGGGACAGGGTGGCACTGAAGCTTTCTTT
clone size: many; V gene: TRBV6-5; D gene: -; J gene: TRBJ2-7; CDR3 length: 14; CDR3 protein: CASSYFDGTYEQYF; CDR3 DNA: TGTGCCAGCAGTTACTTCGACGGAACCTACGAGCAGTACTTC
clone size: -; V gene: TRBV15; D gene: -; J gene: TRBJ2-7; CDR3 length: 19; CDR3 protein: CATSRDYRGATKSSYEQYF; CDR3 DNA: TGTGCCACCAGCAGAGACTATCGAGGGGCTACCAAGAGCTCCTACGAGCAGTACTTC
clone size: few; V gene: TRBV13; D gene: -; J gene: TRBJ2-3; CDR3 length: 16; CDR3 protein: CASSPKTRRSTDTQYF; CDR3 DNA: TGTGCCAGCAGCCCAAAGACTAGAAGGAGCACAGATACGCAGTATTTT
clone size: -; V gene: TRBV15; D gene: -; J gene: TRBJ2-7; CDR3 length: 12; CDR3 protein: CATSRAGYEQYF; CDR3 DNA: TGTGCCACCAGCAGAGCCGGCTACGAGCAGTACTTC
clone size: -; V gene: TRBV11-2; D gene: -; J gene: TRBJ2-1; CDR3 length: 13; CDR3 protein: CASTQHRDNEQFF; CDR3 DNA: TGTGCCAGCACCCAGCACCGGGACAATGAGCAGTTCTTC
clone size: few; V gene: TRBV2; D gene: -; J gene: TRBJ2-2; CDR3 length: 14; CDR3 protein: CASRGRSNTGELFF; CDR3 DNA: TGTGCCAGCAGAGGACGTTCGAACACCGGGGAGCTGTTTTTT
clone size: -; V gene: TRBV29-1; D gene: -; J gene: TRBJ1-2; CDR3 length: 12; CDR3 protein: CSVHREDYGYTF; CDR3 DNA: TGCAGCGTCCACAGGGAGGACTATGGCTACACCTTC
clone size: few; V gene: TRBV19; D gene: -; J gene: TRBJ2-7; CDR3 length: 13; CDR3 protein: CASKKVDSYEQYF; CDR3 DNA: TGTGCCAGTAAGAAGGTGGACTCCTACGAGCAGTACTTC
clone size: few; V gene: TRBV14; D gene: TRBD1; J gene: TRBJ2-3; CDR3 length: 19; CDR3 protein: CASSLHPTGVGYSTDTQYF; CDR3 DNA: TGTGCCAGCAGCCTACATCCGACAGGGGTAGGATACAGCACAGATACGCAGTATTTT
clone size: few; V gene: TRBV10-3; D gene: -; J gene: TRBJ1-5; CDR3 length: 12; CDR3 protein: CAARTGNQPQHF; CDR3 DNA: TGTGCCGCGCGGACAGGCAATCAGCCCCAGCATTTT
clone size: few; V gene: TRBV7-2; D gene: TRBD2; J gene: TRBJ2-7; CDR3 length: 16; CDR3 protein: CASSQLTGGLSYEQYF; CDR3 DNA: TGTGCCAGCAGCCAGCTAACGGGAGGGCTCTCCTACGAGCAGTACTTC
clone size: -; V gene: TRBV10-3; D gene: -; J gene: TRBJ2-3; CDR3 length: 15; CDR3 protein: CAISAQRGTTDTQYF; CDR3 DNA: TGTGCCATCAGTGCCCAACGAGGCACCACAGATACGCAGTATTTT
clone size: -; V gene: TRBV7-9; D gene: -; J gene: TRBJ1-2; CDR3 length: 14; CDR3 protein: CASSLASGFYGYTF; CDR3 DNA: TGTGCCAGCAGCTTAGCGTCAGGGTTCTATGGCTACACCTTC
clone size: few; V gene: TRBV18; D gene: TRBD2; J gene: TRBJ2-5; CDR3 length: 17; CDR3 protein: CASSQLAGGPLQETQYF; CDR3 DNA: TGTGCCAGCTCACAACTAGCGGGAGGGCCCCTCCAAGAGACCCAGTACTTC
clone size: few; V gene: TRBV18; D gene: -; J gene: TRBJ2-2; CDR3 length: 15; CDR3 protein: CASSPASRGTGELFF; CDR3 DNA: TGTGCCAGCTCACCAGCGTCTCGGGGCACCGGGGAGCTGTTTTTT
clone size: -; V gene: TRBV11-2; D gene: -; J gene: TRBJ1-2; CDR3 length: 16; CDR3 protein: CASSLSAGVEVYGYTF; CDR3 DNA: TGTGCCAGCAGCTTATCAGCAGGGGTGGAGGTCTATGGCTACACCTTC
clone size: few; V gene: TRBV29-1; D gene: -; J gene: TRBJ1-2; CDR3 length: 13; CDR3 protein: CSVEDLYGIYYTF; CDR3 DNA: TGCAGCGTTGAAGATTTGTATGGTATTTACTACACCTTC
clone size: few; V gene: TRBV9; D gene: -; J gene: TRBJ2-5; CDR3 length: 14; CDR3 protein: CASSVERSGETQYF; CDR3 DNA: TGTGCCAGCAGCGTAGAAAGGTCGGGTGAGACCCAGTACTTC
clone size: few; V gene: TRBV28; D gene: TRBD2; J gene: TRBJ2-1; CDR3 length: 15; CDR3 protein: CASSTPSGGPNEQFF; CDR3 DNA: TGTGCCAGCAGCACGCCTAGCGGCGGGCCCAATGAGCAGTTCTTC
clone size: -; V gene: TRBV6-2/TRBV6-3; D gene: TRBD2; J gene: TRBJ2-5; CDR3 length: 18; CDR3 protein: CASSYLHGSGRDQETQYF; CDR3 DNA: TGTGCCAGCAGTTATCTGCATGGTAGCGGGAGGGATCAAGAGACCCAGTACTTC
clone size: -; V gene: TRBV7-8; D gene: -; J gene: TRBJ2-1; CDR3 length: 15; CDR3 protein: CASSLLDLSYNEQFF; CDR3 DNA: TGTGCCAGCAGCCTTTTGGATTTATCCTACAATGAGCAGTTCTTC
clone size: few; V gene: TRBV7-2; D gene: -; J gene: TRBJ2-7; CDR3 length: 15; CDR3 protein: CASSLEGGGGYEQYF; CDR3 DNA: TGTGCCAGCAGCTTAGAGGGGGGGGGCGGCTACGAGCAGTACTTC
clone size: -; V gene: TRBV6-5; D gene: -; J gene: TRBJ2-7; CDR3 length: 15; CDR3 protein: CASSYIARTAYEQYF; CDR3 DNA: TGTGCCAGCAGTTACATAGCTAGAACCGCCTACGAGCAGTACTTC
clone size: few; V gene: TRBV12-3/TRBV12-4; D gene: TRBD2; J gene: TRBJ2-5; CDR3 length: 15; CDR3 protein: CASSLGLAVRETQYF; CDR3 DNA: TGTGCCAGCAGTCTGGGACTAGCGGTTCGGGAGACCCAGTACTTC
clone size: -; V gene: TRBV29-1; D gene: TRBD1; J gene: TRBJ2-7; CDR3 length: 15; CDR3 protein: CSVKRTGTPGYEQYF; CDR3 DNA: TGCAGCGTTAAGAGGACAGGGACCCCTGGGTACGAGCAGTACTTC
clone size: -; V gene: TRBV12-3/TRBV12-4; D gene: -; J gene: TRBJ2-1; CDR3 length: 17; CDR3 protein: CASSYGQTGLRRDEQFF; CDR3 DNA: TGTGCCAGCAGTTACGGACAGACAGGTTTACGGCGTGATGAGCAGTTCTTC
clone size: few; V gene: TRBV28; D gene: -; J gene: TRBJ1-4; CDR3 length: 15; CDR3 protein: CASRVFSRSNEKLFF; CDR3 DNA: TGTGCCAGCAGGGTTTTCAGCCGGAGTAATGAAAAACTGTTTTTT
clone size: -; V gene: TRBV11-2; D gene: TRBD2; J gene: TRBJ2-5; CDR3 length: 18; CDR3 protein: CASSLVGLTSGRKETQYF; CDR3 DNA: TGTGCCAGCAGCTTAGTGGGACTTACTAGCGGGAGGAAAGAGACCCAGTACTTC
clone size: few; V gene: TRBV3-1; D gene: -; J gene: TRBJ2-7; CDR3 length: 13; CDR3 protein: CASSGVPPYEQYF; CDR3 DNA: TGTGCCAGCAGCGGGGTTCCCCCCTACGAGCAGTACTTC
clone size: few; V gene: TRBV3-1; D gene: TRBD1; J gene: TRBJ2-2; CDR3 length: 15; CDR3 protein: CASSLPGQGAGELFF; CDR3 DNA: TGTGCCAGCAGCCTACCCGGACAGGGGGCTGGGGAGCTGTTTTTT
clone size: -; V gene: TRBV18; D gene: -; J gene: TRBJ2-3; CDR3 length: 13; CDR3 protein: CASSPGVTDTQYF; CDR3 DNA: TGTGCCAGCTCACCGGGGGTCACAGATACGCAGTATTTT
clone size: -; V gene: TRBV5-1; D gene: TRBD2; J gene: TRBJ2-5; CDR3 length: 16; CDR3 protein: CASSPGLAGGAETQYF; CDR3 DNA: TGCGCCAGCAGCCCCGGACTAGCGGGAGGTGCAGAGACCCAGTACTTC
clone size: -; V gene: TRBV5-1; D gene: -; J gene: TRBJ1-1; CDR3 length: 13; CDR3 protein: CASSPQHATEAFF; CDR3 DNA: TGCGCCAGCAGCCCGCAGCACGCCACTGAAGCTTTCTTT
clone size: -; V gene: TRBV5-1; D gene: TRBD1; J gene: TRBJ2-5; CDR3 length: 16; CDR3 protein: CASSLVHGQGQETQYF; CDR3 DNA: TGCGCCAGCAGCTTGGTGCACGGACAGGGACAAGAGACCCAGTACTTC
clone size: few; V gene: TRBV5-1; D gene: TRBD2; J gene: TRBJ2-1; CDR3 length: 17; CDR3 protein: CASSLALAGGPGNEQFF; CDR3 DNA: TGCGCCAGCAGCTTGGCACTAGCGGGAGGGCCAGGGAATGAGCAGTTCTTC
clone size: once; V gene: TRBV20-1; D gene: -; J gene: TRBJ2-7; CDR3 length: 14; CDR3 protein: CSAAPGASSYEQYF; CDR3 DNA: TGCAGTGCTGCCCCGGGGGCCTCTTCCTACGAGCAGTACTTC
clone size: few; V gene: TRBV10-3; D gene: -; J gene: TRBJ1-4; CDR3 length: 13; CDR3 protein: CAISEGRQSELFF; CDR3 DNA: TGTGCCATCAGTGAAGGGAGACAGTCCGAACTGTTTTTT
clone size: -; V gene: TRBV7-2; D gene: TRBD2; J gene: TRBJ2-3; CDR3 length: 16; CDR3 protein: CASSTPPGLAPHTQYF; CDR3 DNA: TGTGCCAGCAGCACCCCTCCGGGACTAGCGCCTCATACGCAGTATTTT
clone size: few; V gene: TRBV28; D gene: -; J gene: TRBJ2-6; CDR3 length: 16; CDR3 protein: CASSSPGGAGANVLTF; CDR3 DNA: TGTGCCAGCAGTTCCCCTGGGGGAGCAGGGGCCAACGTCCTGACTTTC
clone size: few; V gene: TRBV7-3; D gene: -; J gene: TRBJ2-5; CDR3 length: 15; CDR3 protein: CASSPTGVRAETQYF; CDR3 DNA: TGTGCCAGCAGCCCAACCGGAGTCAGGGCAGAGACCCAGTACTTC
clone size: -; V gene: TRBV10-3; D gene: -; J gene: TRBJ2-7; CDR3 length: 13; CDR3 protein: CAISGQITYEQYF; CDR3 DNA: TGTGCCATCAGTGGACAGATAACTTACGAGCAGTACTTC
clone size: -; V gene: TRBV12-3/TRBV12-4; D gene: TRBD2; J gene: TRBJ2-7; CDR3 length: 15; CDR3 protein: CASSGILAGVYEQYF; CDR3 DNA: TGTGCCAGCAGTGGGATACTAGCGGGAGTCTACGAGCAGTACTTC
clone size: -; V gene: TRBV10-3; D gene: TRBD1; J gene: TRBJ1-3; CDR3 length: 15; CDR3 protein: CAISRTGGLGNTIYF; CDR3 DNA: TGTGCCATCAGCCGAACAGGGGGGCTTGGAAACACCATATATTTT
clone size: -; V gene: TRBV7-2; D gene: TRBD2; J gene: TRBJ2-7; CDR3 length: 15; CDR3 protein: CASSPWLGGSYEQYF; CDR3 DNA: TGTGCCAGCAGCCCCTGGCTGGGAGGGTCCTACGAGCAGTACTTC
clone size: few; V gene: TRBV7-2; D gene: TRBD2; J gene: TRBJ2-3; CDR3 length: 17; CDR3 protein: CASWKREAAGTTDTQYF; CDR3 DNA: TGTGCCAGCTGGAAGCGGGAGGCCGCAGGCACTACAGATACGCAGTATTTT
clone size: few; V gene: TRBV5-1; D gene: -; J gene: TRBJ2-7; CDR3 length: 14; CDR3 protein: CASSLDTVTAGEYF; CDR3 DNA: TGCGCCAGCAGCTTGGATACGGTAACGGCAGGGGAGTACTTC
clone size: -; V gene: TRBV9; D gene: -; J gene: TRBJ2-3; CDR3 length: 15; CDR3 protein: CASSVGPGSTDTQYF; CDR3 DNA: TGTGCCAGCAGCGTAGGACCGGGAAGCACAGATACGCAGTATTTT
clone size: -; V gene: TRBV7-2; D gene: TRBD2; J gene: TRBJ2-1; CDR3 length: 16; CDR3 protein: CASSYFRTSGSGEQFF; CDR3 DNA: TGTGCCAGCAGCTACTTTCGGACTAGCGGGAGCGGTGAGCAGTTCTTC
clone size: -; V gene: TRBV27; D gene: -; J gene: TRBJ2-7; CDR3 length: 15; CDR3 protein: CASSLRSHTGYEQYF; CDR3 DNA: TGTGCCAGCAGTTTGAGGTCACACACGGGGTACGAGCAGTACTTC
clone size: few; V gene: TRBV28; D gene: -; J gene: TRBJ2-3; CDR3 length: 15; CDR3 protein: CASSLYRLVGDTQYF; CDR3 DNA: TGTGCCAGCAGTTTATATAGACTAGTGGGAGATACGCAGTATTTT